This T cell receptor beta chain was captured by sequencing in a study of T cells in women clearing cervical HPV infection. Across the whole study: Controls gave blood once infection was undetectable; cases at lesion identification.

Germline V gene sequence: CDR1 LGHNA, CDR2 YNFKEQ. The CDR3 is 18 amino acids. Unmatched junction bases numbered 7, after V lost 0 bases and J lost 1 base. Comments on this clone: The CDR3 extends 3 residues past the end of the read, so its final part is completed from the germline J gene.

Here immunoSEQ multiplex PCR was the method, and the copy in TCRdb shows in-frame clones only, minus some. The sample table includes fewer than 35,000 clones. The sequence was collected from a woman between 18 and 75 years old with a cervical HPV16 infection that either progressed to CIN3+ or cleared (not recorded which). Input material: blood buffy coat. This chain uses TRBV4-2 with TRBJ2-5; 11 bases are shared with TRBD2. The CDR3 protein is CASSQELAGGPSQETQYF. Incomplete CDR3 DNA: TGTGCCAGCAGCCAAGAGCTAGCGGGGGGCCCAAGCCAAGAGACC.